One and the same sample provided the 30 T cell receptor beta chains below, sequenced in a study of blood T cell repertoires in COVID-19. TCRdb keeps only in-frame clones here, not all; method: immunoSEQ multiplex PCR. The data show 150,000 to 200,000 clones, approximately 80% seen once. The sequencing sample was made of peripheral blood. These receptors all stem from a man between 65 and 85 years old who had recovered from COVID-19.

V gene TRBV6-5 combines with J gene TRBJ2-7; 11 bases align to TRBD1. This CDR3 has 14 amino acids. J lost 3 bases, V lost 11 bases, and 9 bases had no gene match. Germline loops: CDR1 MNHEY, CDR2 SVGAGI. The CDR3 protein is CASQGGQGVYEQYF. The CDR3 coding sequence is TGTGCCTCCCAAGGGGGACAGGGGGTCTACGAGCAGTACTTC.

The V and J genes are TRBV15 and TRBJ1-6; 8 bases agree with TRBD1. The J segment lost 7 bases and the V segment lost 5 bases, leaving 4 bases of the junction unmatched. The germline V gene encodes CDR1 LNHNV and CDR2 YYDKDF (reference sequence). This CDR3 comprises 14 residues. Here the CDR3 DNA reads TGTGCCACCAGCCCCCGACAGGGGAATTCACCCCTCCACTTT. Amino acid sequence: CATSPRQGNSPLHF.

This clone was picked up one time. The chain employs TRBV3-1 (or the pseudogene TRBV3-2) and TRBJ2-1, with 7 positions matching TRBD2. Germline V gene sequence: CDR1 LGHDT, CDR2 YNNKEL (reference sequence). The CDR3 covers 15 residues. The J segment lost 9 bases and the V segment lost 4 bases, leaving 12 bases of the junction unmatched. CDR3 sequence: CASSPRTRKAGEQFF. The CDR3 DNA sequence: TGTGCCAGCAGCCCCCGGACTAGGAAGGCGGGTGAGCAGTTCTTC.

V is TRBV10-1 and J is TRBJ2-1, with 7 bases lining up with TRBD2. The CDR3 has 16 amino acids. Unmatched junction bases numbered 9, after V lost 0 bases and J lost 7 bases. Looked up from germline, CDR1 is WNHNN and CDR2 is SYGVQD (reference sequence). Here the CDR3 DNA reads TGCGCCAGCAGTGAGTCAGCGGCCGGGCGGGAGAATGAGCAGTTCTTC. Its protein product is CASSESAAGRENEQFF.

This clone was recorded once. The rearrangement links TRBV3-1 (or the pseudogene TRBV3-2) to TRBJ2-1; 7 positions match TRBD2. Germline-derived CDR1 and CDR2 are LGHDT and YNNKEL (reference sequence). The ends lost 4 bases at V and 4 bases at J; junction bases unmatched: 7. This CDR3 contains 15 residues. The CDR3 DNA reads TGTGCCAGCAGCCCCGGTGGCGGGAGTTACAATGAGCAGTTCTTC. It codes for CASSPGGGSYNEQFF.

The rearrangement uses TRBV6-1 and TRBJ2-3; 7 bases map to TRBD2. Germline values: CDR1 MNHNS, CDR2 SASEGT. J gave up 3 bases and V 2 bases, and 8 bases lay outside the gene matches. This CDR3 has 16 amino acids. The CDR3 region has the DNA TGTGCCAGCAGTGAAACCGCGGGAGTGAGGACAGATACGCAGTATTTT. Translating it yields CASSETAGVRTDTQYF.

This clone showed up just a few times. The chain is built from TRBV19 and TRBJ2-1, with TRBD2 matching over 8 bases. CDR3 length: 15 residues. Germline CDR1 reads LNHDA; CDR2 reads SQIVND (reference sequence). Trimming removed 5 bases from V and 4 bases from J; junction bases left unmatched: 7. The CDR3 loop is CASSVSGSLYNEQFF. Written as DNA, the CDR3 is TGTGCCAGTAGTGTCAGCGGGAGTTTGTACAATGAGCAGTTCTTC.

This clone has a handful of counts. The J gene is TRBJ2-5, the V gene TRBV19, with 13 nucleotides matching TRBD2. Germline V CDR1 and CDR2: LNHDA, SQIVND (reference sequence). This CDR3 has 16 amino acids. Trimming cost V 2 bases and J 2 bases; bases outside gene matches: 2. CDR3: CASSIQGLAGQETQYF. The CDR3 DNA sequence: TGTGCCAGTAGTATACAGGGACTAGCGGGACAAGAGACCCAGTACTTC.

The chain combines TRBV6-5 with TRBJ1-5; 9 nucleotides align to TRBD1. The junction had 5 bases not matched to a gene; V was cut back by 4 bases and J by 7 bases. Per germline, CDR1 MNHEY and CDR2 SVGAGI. The CDR3 loop spans 14 amino acids. This chain's CDR3 is CASSLQGARQPQHF. CDR3 nucleotide sequence: TGTGCCAGCAGTTTACAGGGGGCCCGACAGCCCCAGCATTTT.

The chain uses TRBV5-1 and TRBJ2-7; 9 bases align to TRBD1. Germline V lookup: CDR1 SGHRS, CDR2 YFSETQ. V shed 4 bases, J shed 3 bases, and the junction held 5 bases outside the gene matches. This CDR3 contains 14 residues. The CDR3 coding sequence is TGCGCCAGCAGCGTAGCGGACAGGGGCTACGAGCAGTACTTC. Protein product: CASSVADRGYEQYF.

This chain joins TRBV6-5 and TRBJ2-7, with D tentatively TRBD2 (5 bases). The CDR3 sequence is 13 residues long. The germline V gene encodes CDR1 MNHEY and CDR2 SVGAGI. V was trimmed by 2 bases and J by 0 bases, leaving 5 bases between them. CDR3 bases: TGTGCCAGCAGTTACCGGGACTCCTACGAGCAGTACTTC. It encodes CASSYRDSYEQYF.

V is TRBV11-3 and J is TRBJ2-3, with D tentatively TRBD1 (5 bases). Between the trimmed V and J ends, which lost 5 bases and 0 bases, there was a span of 12 bases. This CDR3 has 15 amino acids. Germline loops: CDR1 SGHNT, CDR2 YENEEA. The CDR3 DNA is TGTGCCAGCAGCCACGGACATTCTAGCACAGATACGCAGTATTTT. Protein: CASSHGHSSTDTQYF.

The chain links TRBV18 to TRBJ2-2; 10 positions agree with TRBD1. Germline V gene lookup returns CDR1 KGHSH and CDR2 LQKENI. J was trimmed by 4 bases and V by 6 bases; bases with no gene match: 5. The CDR3 is 15 residues long. The CDR3 is CASSTGTGVTGELFF. Written as DNA, the CDR3 is TGTGCCAGCTCTACCGGGACAGGGGTCACCGGGGAGCTGTTTTTT.

The chain links TRBV18 to TRBJ1-3; TRBD1 is a possible D gene (5 bases). The CDR3 is 16 residues long. Germline-derived CDR1 and CDR2 are KGHSH and LQKENI. Trimming removed 3 bases from V and 0 bases from J, with 12 bases in between. This chain's CDR3 is CASSPLEGLSGNTIYF. CDR3 nucleotide sequence: TGTGCCAGCTCACCCCTGGAGGGGCTCTCTGGAAACACCATATATTTT.

The chain has TRBV5-1 and TRBJ2-5; 8 bases match TRBD1. The CDR3 has 16 residues. Germline CDR1 SGHRS, CDR2 YFSETQ. V was pared by 0 bases and J by 1 base, with 5 bases of the junction left unmatched. Here the CDR3 reads CASSLGGTGVQETQYF. The CDR3 DNA sequence: TGCGCCAGCAGCTTGGGGGGGACAGGCGTCCAAGAGACCCAGTACTTC.

V usage is TRBV28 and J usage is TRBJ1-3, with D possibly being TRBD1 (5 bases). Germline CDR1 reads MDHEN; CDR2 reads SYDVKM. With 8 bases removed from V and 0 bases from J, the gap between germline ends came to 11 bases. The CDR3 has 14 residues. The CDR3 DNA sequence: TGTGCCAGCGGGTCGGGGGGCTCTGGAAACACCATATATTTT. It translates to CASGSGGSGNTIYF.

The J gene is TRBJ2-1, the V gene TRBV2, with TRBD1 identical over 7 bases. J lost 9 bases, V lost 5 bases, and 7 bases had no gene match. CDR1 SNHLY and CDR2 FYNNEI come from the germline V gene. The CDR3 runs to 13 residues. CDR3 DNA: TGTGCCAGCAGTAAAGACAGGGTGGGTGAGCAGTTCTTC. Its translation: CASSKDRVGEQFF.

The V gene is TRBV7-9, the J gene TRBJ2-3; the D gene is possibly TRBD1 (5 bases). The V and J ends lost 4 bases and 1 base respectively, with 15 bases between them. Germline values: CDR1 SEHNR, CDR2 FQNEAQ (reference sequence). The length of the CDR3 is 16 residues. CDR3 sequence reads: CASSSRLGQRTDTQYF. CDR3 sequence (DNA): TGTGCCAGCAGCTCCCGCCTGGGGCAGCGCACAGATACGCAGTATTTT.

The rearrangement links TRBV3-1 (or the pseudogene TRBV3-2) to TRBJ2-7; 11 nucleotides agree with TRBD2. This CDR3 region has 18 residues. Germline assignment: CDR1 LGHDT and CDR2 YNNKEL (reference sequence). V shed 2 bases, J shed 0 bases, and the junction held 9 bases outside the gene matches. CDR3 in amino acids: CASSQYSQTSGGSYEQYF. In nucleotides, the CDR3 is TGTGCCAGCAGCCAATACAGCCAAACTAGCGGGGGCTCCTACGAGCAGTACTTC.

This clone was seen only once. V gene TRBV13 combines with J gene TRBJ2-2, with D maybe TRBD1 (5 bases). Trimming took 0 bases from V and 5 from J, leaving 7 bases between them. The CDR3 runs 14 residues. CDR1 PRHDT and CDR2 FYEKMQ come from the germline V gene (reference sequence). CDR3 sequence: CASSLGGETGELFF. CDR3 DNA: TGTGCCAGCAGCTTAGGAGGGGAAACCGGGGAGCTGTTTTTT. The whole variable domain, filled in from reference TRBV13 and TRBJ2-2, reads AAGVIQSPRHLIKEKRETATLKCYPIPRHDTVYWYQQGPGQDPQFLISFYEKMQSDKGSIPDRFSAQQFSDYHSELNMSSLELGDSALYFCASSLGGETGELFFGEGSRLTVL.

V and J are TRBV20-1 and TRBJ1-1; 8 bases align to TRBD1. Germline CDR1 is DFQATT and CDR2 is SNEGSKA (reference sequence). V dropped 3 bases and J dropped 5; count of bases not matched to a gene: 8. This CDR3 comprises 14 residues. This CDR3 reads CSASLDRGRTEAFF. CDR3 sequence (DNA): TGCAGTGCTAGTCTCGACAGGGGTAGGACTGAAGCTTTCTTT.

This chain joins TRBV18 and TRBJ1-1, with D uncertain. V gave up 1 base and J gave up 6 bases, with 9 bases separating them. The CDR3 has 13 amino acids. Germline lookup yields CDR1 KGHSH and CDR2 LQKENI. The CDR3 sequence: CASSPLAGAEAFF. The CDR3, as DNA: TGTGCCAGCTCACCACTAGCCGGGGCTGAAGCTTTCTTT.

The J gene is TRBJ2-7, the V gene TRBV18; 7 bases are a match to TRBD1. Trimming at V came to 3 bases and at J to 1 base, leaving 3 bases not matched to a gene. The CDR3 covers 14 residues. The germline V gene encodes CDR1 KGHSH and CDR2 LQKENI. CDR3 amino acids: CASSPRQGSYEQYF. In DNA form, the CDR3 reads TGTGCCAGCTCACCCCGACAGGGATCCTACGAGCAGTACTTC.

The chain links TRBV7-2 to TRBJ1-3; 8 bases are a match to TRBD1. After removal of 5 bases from V and 4 bases from J, the junction contained 4 bases not matched to a gene. Germline V lookup: CDR1 SGHTA, CDR2 FQGNSA. This CDR3 has 14 amino acids. The CDR3 sequence: CASSKDRVGNTIYF. CDR3 DNA sequence: TGTGCCAGCAGCAAGGACAGGGTCGGAAACACCATATATTTT.

The gene calls are TRBV19 and TRBJ1-1; 8 bases are shared with TRBD1. This CDR3 comprises 13 residues. Germline V CDR1 and CDR2: LNHDA, SQIVND (reference sequence). V shed 0 bases and J 9 bases; nucleotides not matched to a gene: 3. CDR3 residues: CASSIDNRGKAFF. The CDR3, as DNA: TGTGCCAGTAGTATAGATAACAGGGGGAAAGCTTTCTTT. The variable domain in full, completed from reference TRBV19 and TRBJ1-1, reads DGGITQSPKYLFRKEGQNVTLSCEQNLNHDAMYWYRQDPGQGLRLIYYSQIVNDFQKGDIAEGYSVSREKKESFPLTVTSAQKNPTAFYLCASSIDNRGKAFFGQGTRLTVV.

The J gene is TRBJ2-7, the V gene TRBV4-3; D is perhaps TRBD2 (6 bases). Trimming left V 0 bases short and J 4 bases short, with 13 bases between. CDR1 is LGHNA, CDR2 YSLEER, per germline. The CDR3 extends over 15 amino acids. The CDR3 DNA follows: TGCGCCAGCAGCCAAGAGGCTAGCGTGGGATACGAGCAGTACTTC. Its protein product is CASSQEASVGYEQYF.

The J gene is TRBJ1-5, the V gene TRBV5-6; 7 bases are shared with TRBD1. Germline CDR1 SGHDT, CDR2 YYEEEE. V shed 1 base, J shed 0 bases, and the junction held 10 bases outside the gene matches. The CDR3 contains 18 residues. In nucleotides, the CDR3 is TGTGCCAGCAGCTTGCATGGGACAGCAGATTATAGCAATCAGCCCCAGCATTTT. Encoded protein: CASSLHGTADYSNQPQHF.

The chain joins TRBV5-1 to TRBJ2-1, with 8 nucleotides matching TRBD2. CDR3 length equals 15 residues. Germline CDR1 and CDR2: SGHRS and YFSETQ. The ends lost 4 bases at V and 7 bases at J; junction bases unmatched: 10. The CDR3 DNA is TGCGCCAGCAGCATCACCCGGGAGGGCCGTAATGAGCAGTTCTTC. It yields the protein CASSITREGRNEQFF.

This clone was detected a few times. The V gene is TRBV3-1 (or the pseudogene TRBV3-2), the J gene TRBJ2-3; D possibly corresponds to TRBD2 (6 bases). Trimming pared 6 bases from V and 4 bases from J, leaving 11 bases between. The CDR3 runs 13 residues. CDR1 and CDR2 from the germline V gene are LGHDT and YNNKEL (reference sequence). The CDR3 DNA follows: TGTGCCAGCAGGGCCGGGACTTCAGATACGCAGTATTTT. It yields the protein CASRAGTSDTQYF.

This clone showed up just once. The V call is TRBV19, the J call TRBJ1-4, with 7 nucleotides matching TRBD1. Germline trimming cut 1 base from V and 5 bases from J; bases unmatched to any gene: 7. Germline V gene lookup returns CDR1 LNHDA and CDR2 SQIVND (reference sequence). CDR3 size: 16 residues. The CDR3: CASSIVRTGGNEKLFF. CDR3 nucleotides: TGTGCCAGTAGTATAGTGCGGACAGGAGGAAATGAAAAACTGTTTTTT.